This TCR beta chain derives from a study of OX40 agonist ivuxolimab in advanced cancers. Across the study: Across the patients, intravenous ivuxolimab was delivered every 2 weeks at 0.01 to 10 mg/kg.

As regards this clone: Its cognate antigen is unknown.

General observations from the study: CD4+ and CD8+ blood T cells expanded clonally by week 6 at 0.1 to 3.0 mg/kg. Expanded clones belonging to CD8+ T cells outnumbered, on average, those of CD4+.

Assay: immunoSEQ multiplex PCR; the TCRdb copy retains only in-frame clones and omits some. The sample contains 50,000 or so clones, roughly 89% of which appear only once. V lost 7 bases and J 0 bases, leaving 6 bases between the germline ends. CDR1 is SQVTM, CDR2 ANQGSEA, per germline. This CDR3 is 11 amino acids long. The chain recombines TRBV29-1 with TRBJ1-2; D is undetermined. The receptor comes from an adult with an advanced solid tumor such as melanoma, head and neck, liver or kidney cancer. The sample was CD4+ or CD8+ T cells sorted from blood, taken in a trial of the OX40 agonist ivuxolimab. CDR3 sequence reads: CSGQSNYGYTF. The CDR3, as DNA: TGCAGCGGTCAGTCTAACTATGGCTACACCTTC. Together with reference TRBV29-1 and TRBJ1-2, the CDR3 gives the full variable domain: SAVISQKPSRDICQRGTSLTIQCQVDSQVTMMFWYRQQPGQSLTLIATANQGSEATYESGFVIDKFPISRPNLTFSTLTVSNMSPEDSSIYLCSGQSNYGYTFGSGTRLTVV.